This TCR beta chain stems from a study of PD-1 blockade in classical Hodgkin lymphoma. The study's findings and limits: Baseline TCR diversity was reportedly lower in newly diagnosed patients than in healthy donors. It was reported as lower still in relapsed/refractory patients. The repertoire differences lack a defined cause, possibly disease activity or prior therapy.

Concerning this clone: Its target is unknown.

CDR1 is LGHNA, CDR2 YNFKEQ, per germline. Trimming took off 0 bases at V and 3 bases at J, with 13 bases between the two ends. The CDR3 runs to 16 residues. All trial patients relapsed after autologous stem cell transplantation. Here immunoSEQ multiplex PCR was the method, and the copy in TCRdb shows in-frame clones only, minus some. The sample lists around 7,500 clones, 80% to 90% occurring once. The chain joins TRBV4-2 to TRBJ2-3; the D gene is possibly TRBD1 (6 bases). Sequencing was performed on peripheral blood mononuclear cells (PBMCs), taken at baseline. This clonotype was sampled from a human donor with classical Hodgkin lymphoma. The CDR3 bases are TGTGCCAGCAGCCAAGATTTTAAAAGGGGGACAGATACGCAGTATTTT. Translating it yields CASSQDFKRGTDTQYF.